Below are 27 T cell receptor beta chains sequenced from a single sample in a study of identical twins. TCRdb fed the 5' RACE reads into MiXCR, producing one record per CDR3 protein. This table holds 450,000 to 600,000 distinct CDR3 sequences, about 20% found once. A further study also used this sample, focusing on yellow fever vaccine responses in identical twins.

The source material was CD4+ T cells sorted from blood. The receptors originated from a woman between 18 and 29 years old in good health.

The CDR3 DNA follows: TGTGCCAGCGAGATAAACACTGAAGCTTTCTTT. Translation: CASEINTEAFF. The chain has TRBV5-5 and TRBJ1-1; D uncertain. This CDR3 has 11 amino acids. Germline V lookup: CDR1 SGHKS, CDR2 YYEKEE (reference sequence). Trimming removed 7 bases at V and 2 bases at J, with 6 bases between.

This clonotype has just a few counts. The genes are TRBV28 and TRBJ2-1; 9 bases match TRBD1. This CDR3 spans 19 amino acids. Germline-derived CDR1 and CDR2 are MDHEN and SYDVKM. J gave up 0 bases and V 5 bases, and 14 bases lay outside the gene matches. CDR3 in amino acids: CASSEFPGQGRSSYNEQFF. The CDR3, as DNA: TGTGCCAGCAGTGAGTTTCCGGGACAGGGTCGAAGCTCCTACAATGAGCAGTTCTTC.

This chain links TRBV24-1 with TRBJ2-2; 8 bases are shared with TRBD1. CDR1 is KGHDR and CDR2 is SFDVKD in the germline V gene. Trimming at V came to 4 bases and at J to 7 bases, leaving 7 bases not matched to a gene. The CDR3 totals 15 residues. CDR3 amino acids: CATSDPTGVGGELFF. The CDR3 nucleotides read TGTGCCACCAGTGACCCGACAGGGGTTGGCGGGGAGCTGTTTTTT.

This clonotype occurred a few times. The chain uses TRBV28 and TRBJ2-3, with D unclear. Per the germline V gene, CDR1 is MDHEN and CDR2 is SYDVKM. V gave up 5 bases and J gave up 1 base, with 16 bases separating them. The CDR3 is 16 amino acids. CDR3: CASSPARAPGTDTQYF. The CDR3 DNA reads TGTGCCAGCAGTCCAGCTAGAGCCCCGGGCACAGATACGCAGTATTTT.

In DNA, the CDR3 is TGTGCCAGCAGTTACGGGACAGGGGGCTGGGATTCACCCCTCCACTTT. Its protein is CASSYGTGGWDSPLHF. The V and J genes are TRBV6-2 or TRBV6-3 and TRBJ1-6, with TRBD1 matching 12 bases. Germline CDR1 and CDR2: MNHEY and SVGEGT. V was clipped by 2 bases and J by 8 bases; unmatched bases: 4. The CDR3 consists of 16 residues.

A note on this clonotype: One junction end disagrees with the germline gene, perhaps due to a read error. The CDR3 DNA reads TGCATTGCTGAGCCGTGGGGACAGCTGCACTATGGCTACACCTTC. It is translated as CIAEPWGQLHYGYTF. The chain has TRBV20-1 and TRBJ1-2, with 7 bases identical to TRBD1. Germline values: CDR1 DFQATT, CDR2 SNEGSKA (reference sequence). The CDR3 extends over 15 amino acids.

This clonotype has just a few counts. The chain joins TRBV7-6 to TRBJ1-6; D remains ambiguous. There are 15 residues in the CDR3. Trimming stripped 1 base from V and 7 bases from J, with 11 bases between. Germline values: CDR1 SGHVS, CDR2 FNYEAQ. The CDR3 region has the DNA TGTGCCAGCAGCTTAGATACTTTGGGGAATTCACCCCTCCACTTT. It translates to CASSLDTLGNSPLHF.

This clonotype was counted many times. V usage is TRBV12-3 or TRBV12-4 and J usage is TRBJ2-1; TRBD2 matches at 11 bases. CDR3 size: 16 residues. The V and J ends lost 4 bases and 4 bases, in that order; junction bases with no gene match: 6. CDR3 nucleotide sequence: TGTGCCAGCAGTTCCCTGGGACTAGCGGTTTACAATGAGCAGTTCTTC. Amino acid sequence: CASSSLGLAVYNEQFF.

The chain couples TRBV20-1 to TRBJ1-5; the match to TRBD1 covers 8 bases. Germline trimming cut 1 base from V and 4 bases from J; bases unmatched to any gene: 6. Germline V gene data show CDR1 as DFQATT and CDR2 as SNEGSKA (reference sequence). The CDR3 consists of 15 residues. The CDR3, as DNA: TGCAGTGCTAGAGGCCCAGGGGGCGGAAATCAGCCCCAGCATTTT. This gives the protein CSARGPGGGNQPQHF.

J is TRBJ2-1 and V is TRBV12-3 or TRBV12-4; tentative D call: TRBD2 (5 bases). V was trimmed by 5 bases and J by 0 bases, leaving 11 bases between them. The CDR3 runs to 15 residues. The CDR3 DNA is TGTGCCAGCAGTCGGACTGCAAGCTCCTACAATGAGCAGTTCTTC. Translated: CASSRTASSYNEQFF.

The rearrangement uses TRBV12-3 or TRBV12-4 and TRBJ2-2; the D is unclear. This CDR3 is built from 16 residues. Trimming left V 3 bases short and J 0 bases short, with 11 bases between. The CDR3 DNA sequence: TGTGCCAGCAGTTTTACCGGGCTTACGAACACCGGGGAGCTGTTTTTT. This encodes CASSFTGLTNTGELFF.

This clonotype was recorded a few times. The CDR3 loop is CASRPEEGLAPIYEQYV. CDR3 DNA: TGTGCCAGCCGCCCCGAGGAGGGGCTGGCTCCTATCTACGAGCAGTACGTC. The chain combines TRBV12-3 or TRBV12-4 with TRBJ2-7, with a possible D match to TRBD2 (6 bases). This CDR3 region has 17 residues. V gave up 8 bases and J gave up 3 bases, with 26 bases separating them.

In its sample, this clonotype was seen a few times. The chain combines TRBV27 with TRBJ2-1; D possibly corresponds to TRBD2 (6 bases). The CDR3 loop spans 14 amino acids. V gave up 2 bases and J gave up 7 bases, with 12 bases separating them. Per the germline V gene, CDR1 is MNHEY and CDR2 is SMNVEV (reference sequence). CDR3: CASSLRDFGNEQFF. The CDR3 nucleotides read TGTGCCAGCAGTTTAAGGGACTTCGGAAATGAGCAGTTCTTC.

The rearrangement joins TRBV20-1 to TRBJ2-5, with D uncertain. This CDR3 is built from 13 residues. V was trimmed by 0 bases and J by 1 base, leaving 6 bases between them. Germline V gene data show CDR1 as DFQATT and CDR2 as SNEGSKA (reference sequence). CDR3 nucleotides: TGCAGTGCTAGAGAGGTAGCCCAAGAGACCCAGTACTTC. It translates to CSAREVAQETQYF.

This clonotype was picked up a small number of times. The chain joins TRBV9 to TRBJ2-3; 7 positions agree with TRBD2. The V gene's germline CDR1 is SGDLS and CDR2 YYNGEE. Trimming cost V 0 bases and J 1 base; bases outside gene matches: 5. The CDR3 sequence is 16 residues long. For the CDR3, the DNA is TGTGCCAGCAGCGTAGGGGCGGGAGTGGGCACAGATACGCAGTATTTT. Translation gives CASSVGAGVGTDTQYF.

The V and J genes are TRBV20-1 and TRBJ1-1, with D possibly matching TRBD1 (5 bases). The length of the CDR3 is 16 residues. V shed 0 bases and J shed 0 bases, with 14 bases lying between them. Per germline, CDR1 DFQATT and CDR2 SNEGSKA (reference sequence). CDR3 sequence (DNA): TGCAGTGCTAGAGACCCGACAGATAATATGAACACTGAAGCTTTCTTT. Protein: CSARDPTDNMNTEAFF.

This clonotype was found many times. This chain joins TRBV2 and TRBJ2-2; tentative D call: TRBD1 (6 bases). V shed 0 bases and J shed 5 bases, with 10 bases lying between them. The CDR3 consists of 15 residues. The germline gives CDR1 SNHLY, CDR2 FYNNEI. The CDR3: CASSEAIDRTGELFF. DNA for the CDR3: TGTGCCAGCAGTGAAGCCATCGACAGGACCGGGGAGCTGTTTTTT.

The rearrangement uses TRBV6-1 and TRBJ2-3; the match to TRBD2 covers 15 bases. CDR1 and CDR2 from the germline V gene are MNHNS and SASEGT. The trim removed 7 bases at V and 0 bases at J, leaving 5 bases unmatched. There are 17 residues in the CDR3. The CDR3 bases are TGTGCCAGCATCCCGGGACTAGCGGGAGGTAGCACAGATACGCAGTATTTT. This encodes CASIPGLAGGSTDTQYF.

This chain connects TRBV28 to TRBJ2-7; perhaps TRBD1 as D (5 bases). Trimming removed 3 bases from V and 2 bases from J, with 11 bases in between. The CDR3 consists of 14 residues. The germline V gene has CDR1 MDHEN and CDR2 SYDVKM. CDR3 nucleotides: TGTGCCAGCAGTTTGAAGGGGCCCCCCTACGAGCAGTACTTC. This codes for CASSLKGPPYEQYF.

The V call is TRBV3-1, the J call TRBJ2-7; D gene ambiguous. The germline V gene has CDR1 LGHDT and CDR2 YNNKEL (reference sequence). Trimming pared 1 base from V and 4 bases from J, leaving 8 bases between. CDR3 length: 13 residues. The CDR3 DNA reads TGTGCCAGCAGCCAAGTTGCAAGTTACGAGCAGTACTTC. Residues: CASSQVASYEQYF.

The V and J genes are TRBV7-6 and TRBJ2-7, with a tentative D call TRBD2 (6 bases). V was clipped by 4 bases and J by 6 bases, with 13 bases between them. The germline V gene encodes CDR1 SGHVS and CDR2 FNYEAQ. The CDR3 has 13 amino acids. CDR3 coding DNA: TGTGCCAGCAGCTCAGGGCCTAGCGCCGAGCAGTACTTC. Translation gives CASSSGPSAEQYF.

This clonotype was detected a few times. One end of the junction does not line up with germline, which may come from a read error. This sequence joins TRBV20-1 and TRBJ2-5; no clear D gene. CDR3 length: 12 amino acids. CDR1 DFQATT and CDR2 SNEGSKA come from the germline V gene (reference sequence). The chain's CDR3 is CSARGLQQTQYF. The CDR3 bases are TGCAGTGCTAGAGGGCTCCAACAGACCCAGTACTTC.

This clonotype has at least ten counts. The rearrangement joins TRBV5-1 to TRBJ1-6; 9 bases fit TRBD1. CDR1 SGHRS and CDR2 YFSETQ come from the germline V gene. This CDR3 is 16 amino acids long. Trimming cost V 2 bases and J 7 bases; bases outside gene matches: 7. CDR3 in DNA: TGCGCCAGCAGCTTAACGGTGGGACAGGGCAATTCACCCCTCCACTTT. Translated, it gives CASSLTVGQGNSPLHF.

The chain is built from TRBV4-2 and TRBJ2-5; maybe TRBD2 (5 bases). V was trimmed by 4 bases and J by 1 base, leaving 10 bases between them. Germline V CDR1 and CDR2: LGHNA, YNFKEQ. The CDR3 contains 14 residues. CDR3 bases: TGTGCCAGCAGCCTAGAGGCGGGCCAAGAGACCCAGTACTTC. This translates into CASSLEAGQETQYF.

DNA of the CDR3: TGTGCCATAGATCGGGGGGGCACCGGGGAGCTGTTTTTT. Protein sequence: CAIDRGGTGELFF. This chain links TRBV10-3 with TRBJ2-2; 8 positions agree with TRBD2. CDR3 length equals 13 residues. Germline-derived CDR1 and CDR2 are ENHRY and SYGVKD. V lost 9 bases, J lost 4 bases, and 4 bases stayed unmatched.

CDR3 nucleotide sequence: TGTGCCAGCAGCCCCCTAGGGGGAACCGGGGAGCTGTTTTTT. The encoded protein is CASSPLGGTGELFF. V usage is TRBV7-6 and J usage is TRBJ2-2, with D possibly being TRBD1 (6 bases). V lost 5 bases and J 5 bases, leaving 12 bases between the germline ends. Germline V lookup: CDR1 SGHVS, CDR2 FNYEAQ. The CDR3 contains 14 residues.

J is TRBJ1-6 and V is TRBV27, with D unresolved. Germline V gives CDR1 MNHEY, CDR2 SMNVEV (reference sequence). Trimming shortened V by 8 bases and J by 10 bases, and 15 bases separated the two germline ends. The CDR3 is 13 residues long. The CDR3 is CASGSLEGSPLHF. As DNA, the CDR3 is TGTGCCAGCGGTTCGCTTGAGGGATCACCCCTCCACTTT.